This note documents a single T cell receptor beta chain sequence. The missing CDR3 end, 3 residues past where the read stops, is filled in from the germline J gene. Assay: immunoSEQ multiplex PCR; the TCRdb copy retains only in-frame clones and omits some. Its listing shows over 45,000 clones. This entry belongs to a study of Tregs in tolerant kidney transplant recipients. Germline assignment: CDR1 MNHEY and CDR2 SVGEGT. V lost 6 bases, J lost 2 bases, and 14 bases lay in between. The CDR3 runs 14 residues. This rearrangement joins TRBV6-2 or TRBV6-3 to TRBJ2-7; D is possibly TRBD1 (5 bases). This TCR came from a human donor who received a combined kidney and bone marrow transplant. Here the sequenced sample was CD4+ T cells from blood, taken before the transplant. CDR3 in amino acids: CASRSGQLPYEQYF. CDR3 DNA (partial): TGTGCCAGCAGGTCAGGACAACTCCCCTACGAG.